This TCR beta chain was profiled in a study of shared clonotypes between healthy human individuals. Study in general: Participating donors consisted of two women and a few men aged 18 to 49.

Study outcomes and limitations: Across subsets, estimated richness was generally greater for naive than for memory populations.

Some clones are missing from TCRdb's copy, which holds only in-frame ones; the method was immunoSEQ multiplex PCR. The sample yields more than 2,000,000 clones, 93% seen once. Memory CD4+ cells were the fraction left after CD45RA+ naive selection. In regard to this clone: Its specificity is unknown.

The V gene's germline CDR1 is SGDLS and CDR2 YYNGEE. The CDR3 covers 16 residues. With 0 bases removed from V and 0 bases from J, the gap between germline ends came to 10 bases. The chain combines TRBV9 with TRBJ1-3; D unresolved. Specimen: naive CD4+ T cells from PBMCs. Subset given: CD45RA+ positively selected. The TCR sequence derives from a man aged 18-30 years in good health. Some clones in this sample may be carry-over from other donors' samples. CDR3 DNA sequence: TGTGCCAGCAGCGTAGCTACGGGTTACTCTGGAAACACCATATATTTT. Translating it yields CASSVATGYSGNTIYF.